The 25 T cell receptor beta chains presented below share a single source sample, sequenced in a study of blood T cell repertoires in COVID-19. Repertoires were generated with immunoSEQ multiplex PCR, while TCRdb's copy carries only in-frame clones and drops some. The table has under 150,000 clones, 81% seen once. The sequenced material came from peripheral blood. Receptors were obtained from a human donor with acute or convalescent COVID-19. The donor label of this sample is uncertain.

This sequence joins TRBV7-9 and TRBJ1-4; D remains unclear. Germline CDR1 and CDR2: SEHNR and FQNEAQ (reference sequence). The CDR3 has 14 residues. The V gene lost 7 bases and the J gene lost 0 bases, with 9 bases spanning the gap. CDR3 nucleotides: TGTGCCAGCAATATCGACTCAACTAATGAAAAACTGTTTTTT. It yields the protein CASNIDSTNEKLFF.

This clone was counted only a few times. This chain links TRBV5-1 with TRBJ2-3; no clear D. CDR1 is SGHRS and CDR2 is YFSETQ in the germline V gene. This CDR3 has 16 amino acids. Trimming stripped 0 bases from V and 0 bases from J, with 11 bases between. Here the CDR3 reads CASSLERIISTDTQYF. The CDR3 DNA reads as TGCGCCAGCAGCTTGGAGAGAATTATAAGCACAGATACGCAGTATTTT.

V gene TRBV2 combines with J gene TRBJ1-6; TRBD1 is a possible D gene (5 bases). This CDR3 contains 15 residues. The germline V and J ends were trimmed by 6 bases and 1 base, with 10 bases remaining between them. Germline assignment: CDR1 SNHLY and CDR2 FYNNEI. Here the CDR3 reads CASSDSLSYNSPLHF. The CDR3 DNA is TGTGCCAGCAGCGACAGCCTTTCCTATAATTCACCCCTCCACTTT.

The chain uses TRBV29-1 and TRBJ1-2; TRBD1 matches at 8 bases. CDR3 length: 14 amino acids. Germline assignment: CDR1 SQVTM and CDR2 ANQGSEA. With V trimmed by 6 bases and J by 6 bases, 12 bases remained unmatched. The CDR3 DNA sequence: TGCAGCGTCCTCCCGCCAGGGGGCGGGAATGGCTACACCTTC. Its translation is CSVLPPGGGNGYTF.

The V gene is TRBV4-1, the J gene TRBJ1-5, with D tentatively TRBD1 (6 bases). Germline V gene lookup returns CDR1 MGHRA and CDR2 YSYEKL. The V gene lost 0 bases and the J gene lost 9 bases, with 18 bases spanning the gap. CDR3 length equals 16 residues. CDR3 in DNA: TGCGCCAGCAGCCAAGATCAGGGGCAGGCCCCAACGCCCCAGCATTTT. Translating gives CASSQDQGQAPTPQHF.

V and J are TRBV7-9 and TRBJ1-1, with a possible D match to TRBD1 (6 bases). The ends were cut back, 6 bases at V and 4 bases at J, with 15 bases in the middle. Germline V gene sequence: CDR1 SEHNR, CDR2 FQNEAQ (reference sequence). This CDR3 region has 14 residues. The CDR3 loop reads CASSPKQGSTEAFF. The CDR3 bases are TGTGCCAGCAGTCCAAAACAGGGCAGCACTGAAGCTTTCTTT.

The V gene is TRBV9, the J gene TRBJ2-3; 7 bases fit TRBD2. Germline assignment: CDR1 SGDLS and CDR2 YYNGEE. The ends lost 4 bases at V and 4 bases at J; junction bases unmatched: 6. The CDR3 is 14 residues long. The CDR3, as DNA: TGTGCCAGCAGCCCCCTGGGGGGGGCAGATACGCAGTATTTT. Translating gives CASSPLGGADTQYF.

V gene TRBV24-1 combines with J gene TRBJ2-2; 8 bases align to TRBD1. The CDR3 consists of 16 residues. CDR1 and CDR2 from the germline V gene are KGHDR and SFDVKD. V was pared by 9 bases and J by 1 base, with 9 bases of the junction left unmatched. The CDR3: CATQDPGQGNTGELFF. CDR3 in DNA: TGTGCCACCCAAGACCCCGGACAGGGGAACACCGGGGAGCTGTTTTTT.

Here the CDR3 reads CASSETGSGANVLTF. The CDR3 DNA sequence: TGTGCCAGCAGTGAAACGGGCTCTGGGGCCAACGTCCTGACTTTC. The genes are TRBV25-1 and TRBJ2-6, with unresolved D. Trimming pared 2 bases from V and 0 bases from J, leaving 5 bases between. Germline CDR1 reads MGHDK; CDR2 reads SYGVNS. The CDR3 is 15 amino acids.

The rearrangement joins TRBV30 to TRBJ1-5, with no clear D. The V and J ends lost 5 bases and 4 bases respectively, with 12 bases between them. This CDR3 has 13 amino acids. Per germline, CDR1 GTSNPN and CDR2 SVGIG (reference sequence). As DNA, the CDR3 is TGTGCCTGGTCCCAAGAGGGTAATCAGCCCCAGCATTTT. Its translation is CAWSQEGNQPQHF.

The chain combines TRBV4-2 with TRBJ1-1; 9 bases are a match to TRBD1. CDR3 length: 18 residues. Trimming removed 0 bases from V and 4 bases from J; junction bases left unmatched: 12. CDR1 and CDR2 (germline): LGHNA, YNFKEQ. The DNA of the CDR3 is TGTGCCAGCAGCCAAGAGATGGGACAGGGTAAATACCGCACTGAAGCTTTCTTT. It translates to CASSQEMGQGKYRTEAFF.

The CDR3 is CASSEGTVETGELFF. The CDR3 DNA sequence: TGTGCCAGTAGTGAAGGGACAGTCGAAACCGGGGAGCTGTTTTTT. The chain employs TRBV19 and TRBJ2-2; 7 nucleotides match TRBD1. J lost 5 bases, V lost 5 bases, and 8 bases had no gene match. The germline CDR1 and CDR2 sequences are LNHDA and SQIVND (reference sequence). The CDR3 has 15 amino acids.

V usage is TRBV6-5 and J usage is TRBJ2-7, with TRBD1 matching 7 bases. CDR1 MNHEY and CDR2 SVGAGI come from the germline V gene. The CDR3 spans 13 residues. V trimming: 2 bases; J trimming: 3 bases; junction bases outside the gene matches: 1. CDR3 coding DNA: TGTGCCAGCAGTTACCACAGGGGCTACGAGCAGTACGTC. Translated, it gives CASSYHRGYEQYV.

This chain links TRBV5-1 with TRBJ1-1; 7 nucleotides agree with TRBD1. The CDR3 covers 17 residues. Germline V gene sequence: CDR1 SGHRS, CDR2 YFSETQ. The V and J ends lost 0 bases and 3 bases, in that order; junction bases with no gene match: 11. The CDR3 region is CASSLARNRGTDTEAFF. In DNA form, the CDR3 reads TGCGCCAGCAGCTTGGCCAGGAACAGGGGAACAGACACTGAAGCTTTCTTT.

The V call is TRBV5-6, the J call TRBJ1-2; TRBD1 matches at 8 bases. Germline assignment: CDR1 SGHDT and CDR2 YYEEEE. The CDR3 length is 16 residues. The V gene end was trimmed by 2 bases and the J gene end by 4 bases; junction bases not matched to a gene: 10. The CDR3 sequence: CASSFWDRSSSYGYTF. The CDR3 coding sequence is TGTGCCAGCAGCTTTTGGGACAGGTCCTCGAGCTATGGCTACACCTTC.

V gene TRBV27 combines with J gene TRBJ1-6; TRBD1 aligns across 7 bases. The germline CDR1 and CDR2 sequences are MNHEY and SMNVEV (reference sequence). The CDR3 is 15 residues long. Trimming at V came to 2 bases and at J to 3 bases, leaving 1 base not matched to a gene. DNA for the CDR3: TGTGCCAGCAGTTTAAGGGACAGCTATAATTCACCCCTCCACTTT. Encoded protein: CASSLRDSYNSPLHF.

The chain recombines TRBV30 with TRBJ1-6; no definite D call. CDR3 size: 12 residues. The germline CDR1 and CDR2 sequences are GTSNPN and SVGIG (reference sequence). V was pared by 7 bases and J by 8 bases, with 12 bases between. CDR3 amino acids: CASGLYDSPLHF. The CDR3 DNA sequence: TGTGCCTCAGGTCTCTACGATTCACCCCTCCACTTT. Looking up the rest from reference TRBV30 and TRBJ1-6 gives the full variable domain: SQTIHQWPATLVQPVGSPLSLECTVEGTSNPNLYWYRQAAGRGLQLLFYSVGIGQISSEVPQNLSASRPQDRQFILSSKKLLLSDSGFYLCASGLYDSPLHFGNGTRLTVT.

This chain joins TRBV3-1 (or the pseudogene TRBV3-2) and TRBJ2-1; D is perhaps TRBD2 (6 bases). This CDR3 spans 17 amino acids. CDR1 is LGHDT and CDR2 is YNNKEL in the germline V gene (reference sequence). With 0 bases removed from V and 3 bases from J, the gap between germline ends came to 15 bases. Written as DNA, the CDR3 is TGTGCCAGCAGCCAAGAATTATCGGGGGTTAACTACAATGAGCAGTTCTTC. Its translation: CASSQELSGVNYNEQFF.

V is TRBV5-4 and J is TRBJ1-5; TRBD1 aligns across 7 bases. The V segment lost 6 bases and the J segment 4 bases; nucleotides outside the gene matches: 16. The CDR3 spans 17 residues. CDR1 SGHNT and CDR2 YYREEE come from the germline V gene (reference sequence). The CDR3 region has the DNA TGTGCCAGCACCGACCTCCCCGTGGGACAGCCAAATCAGCCCCAGCATTTT. It encodes CASTDLPVGQPNQPQHF.

The gene calls are TRBV6-1 and TRBJ1-5; 9 nucleotides match TRBD1. The CDR3 has 14 amino acids. Germline V gene lookup returns CDR1 MNHNS and CDR2 SASEGT. The junction had 2 bases not matched to a gene; V was cut back by 2 bases and J by 6 bases. CDR3 bases: TGTGCCAGCAGTGAAAGGGACAGGGTTCAGCCCCAGCATTTT. Its translation: CASSERDRVQPQHF.

The chain links TRBV24-1 to TRBJ2-3; 9 bases fit TRBD1. CDR3 length: 17 amino acids. Per the germline V gene, CDR1 is KGHDR and CDR2 is SFDVKD. J lost 6 bases, V lost 3 bases, and 12 bases had no gene match. CDR3 coding DNA: TGTGCCACCAGTGATCACGACAGGGGGAGTGTTGGCGATACGCAGTATTTT. It translates to CATSDHDRGSVGDTQYF.

This clone occurred a few times. The chain joins TRBV3-1 (or the pseudogene TRBV3-2) to TRBJ1-4; D remains ambiguous. CDR1 LGHDT and CDR2 YNNKEL come from the germline V gene (reference sequence). V was shortened by 4 bases and J by 0 bases, with 12 bases between the two germline ends. This CDR3 contains 16 residues. The CDR3 protein is CASSPLMAATNEKLFF. CDR3 nucleotides: TGTGCCAGCAGCCCTCTCATGGCGGCAACTAATGAAAAACTGTTTTTT.

J is TRBJ1-2 and V is TRBV4-1; D uncertain. CDR1 MGHRA and CDR2 YSYEKL come from the germline V gene. The CDR3 runs to 15 residues. The V and J ends lost 4 bases and 7 bases respectively, with 19 bases between them. This chain's CDR3 is CASSPSRVRAGGYTF. CDR3 nucleotides: TGCGCCAGCAGCCCCTCCCGGGTGCGGGCGGGTGGCTACACCTTC.

The count of this clone is one. The gene calls are TRBV3-1 (or the pseudogene TRBV3-2) and TRBJ1-1; weak D call: TRBD1 (6 bases). Trimming pared 1 base from V and 1 base from J, leaving 10 bases between. CDR1 and CDR2 (germline): LGHDT, YNNKEL (reference sequence). The CDR3 is 15 amino acids. CDR3 amino acids: CASSQGTVPNTEAFF. The CDR3 DNA reads TGTGCCAGCAGCCAAGGGACAGTGCCGAACACTGAAGCTTTCTTT.

The rearrangement joins TRBV2 to TRBJ1-2; possibly TRBD1 for D (5 bases). Between the trimmed V and J ends, which lost 2 bases and 4 bases, there was a span of 8 bases. This CDR3 region has 13 residues. The germline V gene encodes CDR1 SNHLY and CDR2 FYNNEI. The CDR3 bases are TGTGCCAGCAGTGAAATGACAGCCTATGGCTACACCTTC. Its translation is CASSEMTAYGYTF.